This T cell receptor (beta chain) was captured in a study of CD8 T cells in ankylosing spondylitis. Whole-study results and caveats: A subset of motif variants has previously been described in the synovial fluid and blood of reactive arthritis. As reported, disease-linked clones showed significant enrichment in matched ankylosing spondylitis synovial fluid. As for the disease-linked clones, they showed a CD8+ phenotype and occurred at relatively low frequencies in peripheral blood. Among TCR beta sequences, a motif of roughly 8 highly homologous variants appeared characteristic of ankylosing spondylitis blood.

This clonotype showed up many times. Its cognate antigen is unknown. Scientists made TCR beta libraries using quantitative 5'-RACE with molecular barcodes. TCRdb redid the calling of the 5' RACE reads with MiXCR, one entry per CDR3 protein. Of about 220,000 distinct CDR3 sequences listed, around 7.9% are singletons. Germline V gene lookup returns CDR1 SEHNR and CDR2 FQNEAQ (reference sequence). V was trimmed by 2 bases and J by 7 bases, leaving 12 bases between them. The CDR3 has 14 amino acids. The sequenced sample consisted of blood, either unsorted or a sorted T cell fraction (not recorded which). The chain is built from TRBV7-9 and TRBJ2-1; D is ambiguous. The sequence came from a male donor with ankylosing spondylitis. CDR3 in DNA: TGTGCCAGCAGCTTAAACCCCGGAGATAATGAGCAGTTCTTC. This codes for CASSLNPGDNEQFF. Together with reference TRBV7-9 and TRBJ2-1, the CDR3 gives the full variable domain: DTGVSQNPRHKITKRGQNVTFRCDPISEHNRLYWYRQTLGQGPEFLTYFQNEAQLEKSRLLSDRFSAERPKGSFSTLEIQRTEQGDSAMYLCASSLNPGDNEQFFGPGTRLTVL.